This is a list of T cell receptor beta chains from one sample in a study of blood T cell repertoires in COVID-19. Profiled with immunoSEQ multiplex PCR; TCRdb holds only in-frame clones, not every one. The sample holds some 160,000 clones, around 81% seen once. The material sequenced was peripheral blood. The source of these receptors is a woman aged 45-65 years with acute or convalescent COVID-19. Each CDR3 is given with its conserved first and last residue. D genes are given only for firm matches. The size entry is marked missing in some rows and otherwise reads once, few, many or a size class.

size	V	D	J	DNA	CDR3
NA	TRBV5-6	TRBD1	TRBJ1-5	TGTGCCAGCAGCTCTGCTGACAGGGAGTATCAGCCCCAGCATTTT	CASSSADREYQPQHF
NA	TRBV5-5	TRBD1	TRBJ1-1	TGTGCCAGCAGCTTCGATGGTACAGGGGGCACTGAAGCTTTCTTT	CASSFDGTGGTEAFF
NA	TRBV6-5	NA	TRBJ2-2	TGTGCCAGGGGGGCAGGAGACACCGGGGAGCTGTTTTTT	CARGAGDTGELFF
NA	TRBV6-2/TRBV6-3	NA	TRBJ1-1	TGTGCCAGCAGTTATGTCGGGCGGCCGGGGGGAACTGAAGCTTTCTTT	CASSYVGRPGGTEAFF
NA	TRBV7-8	TRBD2	TRBJ2-5	TGTGCCAGCAGCTTAATGGTTTTAGCGGGGGAGACCCAGTACTTC	CASSLMVLAGETQYF
NA	TRBV10-1	TRBD1	TRBJ1-6	TGCGCCAGCAGCGAAGACAGGGGGCGCGAGGCCGTCCACTTT	CASSEDRGREAVHF
NA	TRBV18	TRBD1	TRBJ1-4	TGTGCCAGCTTTAGCTCGACAGGGTCGAATGAAAAACTGTTTTTT	CASFSSTGSNEKLFF
NA	TRBV30	TRBD1	TRBJ1-1	TGTGCCTGGGGACAGGTTGGGACTGAAGCTTTCTTT	CAWGQVGTEAFF
NA	TRBV5-1	TRBD2	TRBJ2-2	TGCGCCAGCAGCTCTAGCGGGGGGGCGGTCACCGGGGAGCTGTTTTTT	CASSSSGGAVTGELFF
few	TRBV2	NA	TRBJ1-1	TGTGCCAGCAGCCGAAACCGGGACACTGAAGCTTTCTTT	CASSRNRDTEAFF
NA	TRBV28	TRBD1	TRBJ1-1	TGTGCCAGCAGTCAGACAGGGAAGGGTGAAGCTTTCTTT	CASSQTGKGEAFF
NA	TRBV13	NA	TRBJ1-2	TGTGCCAGCAGCCGGACGGGGAATCGCGGCTACACCTTC	CASSRTGNRGYTF
NA	TRBV6-5	NA	TRBJ1-6	TGTGCCAGCAGTTATTTGGGGCTCCTCCACTTT	CASSYLGLLHF
NA	TRBV2	TRBD1	TRBJ1-3	TGTGCCAGCAGTGATCGACAGGGAGTTGCAAACACCATATATTTT	CASSDRQGVANTIYF
NA	TRBV21-1	NA	TRBJ2-3	TGTGCCAGCAGGGCAGGAAGGGGGACTAGAGATAGGAGCACAGATACGCAGTATTTT	CASRAGRGTRDRSTDTQYF
NA	TRBV7-9	NA	TRBJ1-1	TGTGCCAGCAGCTTACAGGAGAACACTGAAGCTTTCTTT	CASSLQENTEAFF
NA	TRBV30	NA	TRBJ1-6	TGTGCCGGGACCTTCAGCTCCTATAATTCACCCCTCCACTTT	CAGTFSSYNSPLHF
NA	TRBV18	TRBD1	TRBJ2-5	TGTGCCAGCTCACCACCGGGACAGGGACGAGGGGAGACCCAGTACTTC	CASSPPGQGRGETQYF
NA	TRBV7-3	TRBD2	TRBJ2-3	TGTGCCAGCAGCAAAGGACTAGTGCCAGATACGCAGTATTTT	CASSKGLVPDTQYF
NA	TRBV7-2	TRBD2	TRBJ2-2	TGTGCCAGCAGACCAGGACTAGCGAACACCGGGGAGCTGTTTTTT	CASRPGLANTGELFF
few	TRBV6-5	TRBD1	TRBJ1-1	TGTGCCAGCAGTCCGGGACAGGGGGCCACTGAAGCTTTCTTT	CASSPGQGATEAFF
NA	TRBV5-1	TRBD2	TRBJ2-7	TGCGCCAGCAGCTTGGCCCCAGGACTAGCGGGCTCAAGGGAGCAGTACTTC	CASSLAPGLAGSREQYF
NA	TRBV29-1	TRBD1	TRBJ1-1	TGCAGCGTTGGAACCGGGACAGTCACTGAAGCTTTCTTT	CSVGTGTVTEAFF
NA	TRBV27	TRBD1	TRBJ1-2	TGTGCCAGCAGTGCCTCGGGCAGGGGGACCTATGGCTACACCTTC	CASSASGRGTYGYTF
few	TRBV19	NA	TRBJ2-7	TGTGCCAGTTCCGAGGCCCCGGGGGGCGTTGAGCAGTACTTC	CASSEAPGGVEQYF